The rows below give T cell receptor beta chains drawn from one sample of a study of T-cell reconstitution after alpha-beta-depleted transplantation in children. TCRdb ran MiXCR on the PCR reads and lists one entry per CDR3 protein. The data contain some 600,000 distinct CDR3 sequences, under 15% of them singletons. The specimen comprised PBMCs, mostly from graft donor cells, sampled 360 days after TCRalphabeta/CD19-depleted stem cell transplant. These TCRs come from a male patient under 18 who had a stem cell transplant for acute myeloid leukemia, so the T cells may come from the graft donor. Both conserved end residues are part of each CDR3. A D gene is named only where the DNA matches it firmly. Clone size, where shown, is once, few, many, or a class for clones that have expanded.

TGCGCCAGAGACAGGGTCCCCACTGAAGCTTTCTTT	CARDRVPTEAFF	TRBV5-1	TRBD1	TRBJ1-1	NA
TGTGCCAGCAGCACGCAGGGGCCGGGTGGGGCCTACGAGCAGTACTTC	CASSTQGPGGAYEQYF	TRBV5-5	NA	TRBJ2-7	NA
TGTGCCAGCAGCGGGAGGGGACAAACCCCTACGAAGCAGTACTTC	CASSGRGQTPTKQYF	TRBV7-8	NA	TRBJ2-7	many
TGTGCCGCCTCCGAGGGACAGCTTACCGGGGAGCTGTTTTTT	CAASEGQLTGELFF	TRBV19	TRBD1	TRBJ2-2	NA
TGTGCCAGCAACCAATACATGCCGGGACTATTCTACGAGCAGTACTTC	CASNQYMPGLFYEQYF	TRBV7-9	TRBD2	TRBJ2-7	few
TGCAGTGCTGGGGCTGCGGCGGCTGGGTACGAGCAGTACTTC	CSAGAAAAGYEQYF	TRBV20-1	NA	TRBJ2-7	NA
TGTGCCAGCAGTGACCCGGCGAGGGACACTGAAGCTTTCTTT	CASSDPARDTEAFF	TRBV2	NA	TRBJ1-1	NA
TGTGCCAGCAGTGCCCGACTAGCGGAGCAGTTCTTC	CASSARLAEQFF	TRBV28	TRBD2	TRBJ2-1	few
TGTGCCAGCAGCTTAGGGGACCCTAGCACAGATACGCAGTATTTT	CASSLGDPSTDTQYF	TRBV7-2	NA	TRBJ2-3	NA
TGTGCCATCAGCTCGGAAGGCAACAATGAGCAGTTCTTC	CAISSEGNNEQFF	TRBV10-3	NA	TRBJ2-1	NA
TGTGCCAGCAGCCAAGATGGACTAACCCATAGTGAGCAGTTCTTC	CASSQDGLTHSEQFF	TRBV3-1	NA	TRBJ2-1	many
TGTGCCAGCAGCCGGAGCGGCTACGAGCAGTACTTC	CASSRSGYEQYF	TRBV9	NA	TRBJ2-7	many
TGCGCCAGCAGTTTGCCGTTGGTGGGAGGGAGCTCCTACGAGCAGTACTTC	CASSLPLVGGSSYEQYF	TRBV5-1	TRBD2	TRBJ2-7	few
TGCAGCGTTAGAGGGGGGGAGGCCACTGAAGCTTTCTTT	CSVRGGEATEAFF	TRBV29-1	NA	TRBJ1-1	NA
TGTGCCACCGGCCTGAGCTCCTACAATGAGCAGTTCTTC	CATGLSSYNEQFF	TRBV15	NA	TRBJ2-1	many
TGTGCCAGCAGTGGTGGGGGACAGTCCTACGAGCAGTACTTC	CASSGGGQSYEQYF	TRBV28	TRBD1	TRBJ2-7	many
TGCGCCAGCAAAGGGGTGACAAAGACCCAGTACTTC	CASKGVTKTQYF	TRBV5-1	NA	TRBJ2-5	few
TGTGCCAGCAGTTTAGCAACGTACTCTGGGGCCAACGTCCTGACTTTC	CASSLATYSGANVLTF	TRBV12-3/TRBV12-4	NA	TRBJ2-6	many
TGTGCCAGCAGTTTAAGGCCCCTGCGAGCGTCTCAAGAGACCCAGTACTTC	CASSLRPLRASQETQYF	TRBV28	NA	TRBJ2-5	many
TGTGCCAGCAGCCTCGGAGATGTGTCTAGCGGGCTGGACTTC	CASSLGDVSSGLDF	TRBV4-2	TRBD2	TRBJ2-1	NA
TGTGCCAGCAGCTTGGGCGGGACCATCTACAATGAGCAGTTCTTC	CASSLGGTIYNEQFF	TRBV5-8	NA	TRBJ2-1	few
TGTGCCAGCAGCTTCGGGACAGCCCGGTCGTCAGGCTATGGCTACACCTTC	CASSFGTARSSGYGYTF	TRBV7-9	TRBD1	TRBJ1-2	NA
TGTGCCAGCAGAGGGGGTCCATCGTACTACGAGCAGTACTTC	CASRGGPSYYEQYF	TRBV28	NA	TRBJ2-7	many
TGTGCCAGCAGCTCCTTAGCGGGAGGCCCGGCCAATGAGCAGTTCTTC	CASSSLAGGPANEQFF	TRBV11-2	TRBD2	TRBJ2-1	NA
TGTGCCAGCAGCCGCACCACGATACGGGAGGGAATTGACAATGAGCAGTTCTTC	CASSRTTIREGIDNEQFF	TRBV11-2	TRBD2	TRBJ2-1	many
TGTGCCAGCAGCGTAGGTCAGGGCGATCAGCCCCAGCATTTT	CASSVGQGDQPQHF	TRBV9	NA	TRBJ1-5	many
TGTGCCTGGAGTGCAAGCCTGGGACTAGCGGGAGTGTTCGAGCAGTACTTC	CAWSASLGLAGVFEQYF	TRBV30	TRBD2	TRBJ2-7	NA
TGTGCCAGCAGCCTGTACAGGGGCATCCAAGAGACCCAGTACTTC	CASSLYRGIQETQYF	TRBV28	TRBD1	TRBJ2-5	NA
TGCAGTGCTAGAGCAGTGATAGCCAAAAACATTCAGTACTTC	CSARAVIAKNIQYF	TRBV20-1	NA	TRBJ2-4	many
TGTGCCAGCAGCTTAGAAAAACTTTACAATGAGCAGTTCTTC	CASSLEKLYNEQFF	TRBV7-9	NA	TRBJ2-1	NA
TGTGCCAGCAGCAAGCCGAGACTAGCGGGATCCTACGAGCAGTACTTC	CASSKPRLAGSYEQYF	TRBV3-1	TRBD2	TRBJ2-7	NA
TGTGCCAGCAGTCTATGGGGCAGGGAAGAGACCCAGTACTTC	CASSLWGREETQYF	TRBV27	NA	TRBJ2-5	NA
TGTGCCAGCAGGCTTCGGACATATTCCTACAATGAGCAGTTCTTC	CASRLRTYSYNEQFF	TRBV6-1	NA	TRBJ2-1	NA
TGTGCCAGCAGCTTAGCGGGCGGGAGTTATGGCAATGAGCAGTTCTTC	CASSLAGGSYGNEQFF	TRBV7-6	TRBD2	TRBJ2-1	few
TGCAGTGCTAGCGTATTCCGGGACGTCGGAGATACGCAGTATTTT	CSASVFRDVGDTQYF	TRBV20-1	NA	TRBJ2-3	few
TGTGCCAGCAGCCTCCGTATCGGGAACGGGAGGGCCTACGAGCAGTACTTC	CASSLRIGNGRAYEQYF	TRBV11-2	TRBD2	TRBJ2-7	NA
TGCGCCAGCAGCCGAAGTGGTGGTTGGGATCGTGAGCAGTTCTTC	CASSRSGGWDREQFF	TRBV4-3	NA	TRBJ2-1	NA
TGTGCCAGCAGTTTATACGGCGACGCCGGGCACACCGGGGAGCTGTTTTTT	CASSLYGDAGHTGELFF	TRBV28	NA	TRBJ2-2	NA
TGCGCCAGCAGCCCAGCGGGAGTGTCCACAGATACGCAGTATTTT	CASSPAGVSTDTQYF	TRBV5-1	TRBD2	TRBJ2-3	NA
TGTGCCAGCAGTCCCGACAGTGCCAAAAACATTCAGTACTTC	CASSPDSAKNIQYF	TRBV6-1	NA	TRBJ2-4	many
TGCAGTGCCACGAGTTGGGGGGCCGGACTCCTACCCTACAATGAGCAGTTCTTC	CSATSWGAGLLPYNEQFF	TRBV20-1	NA	TRBJ2-1	few
TGTGCCAGCAGCCAAGTGAAACAGGGGGATACTGAAGCTTTCTTT	CASSQVKQGDTEAFF	TRBV4-2	TRBD1	TRBJ1-1	NA
TGTGCCAGCAGCTTCGTTGACGGCATCCCGAACGTCCTGACTTTC	CASSFVDGIPNVLTF	TRBV7-2	NA	TRBJ2-6	few
TGCAGCGTCGCTGGGGGACAGAACTACGAGCAGTACTTC	CSVAGGQNYEQYF	TRBV29-1	TRBD1	TRBJ2-7	few
TGCAGTGCTTTTTACGGGACTAGCTCTTCAACAACCTACGAGCAGTACTTC	CSAFYGTSSSTTYEQYF	TRBV20-1	TRBD2	TRBJ2-7	NA
TGTGCCACGAGTGGTCAGCCGGGACTAGCGGGAGACAATGAGCAGTTCTTC	CATSGQPGLAGDNEQFF	TRBV24-1	TRBD2	TRBJ2-1	NA
TGCGCCAGCAGCCAGGGAGAGGCGGATACGCAGTATTTT	CASSQGEADTQYF	TRBV4-3	NA	TRBJ2-3	few
TGCAGCGCTCAGGGACAGGGCAATCAGCCCCAGCATTTT	CSAQGQGNQPQHF	TRBV29-1	TRBD1	TRBJ1-5	few
TGTGCCATCAGATTTTCCGGGACAGGGGGGAAGATAGGCAATGAGCAGTTCTTC	CAIRFSGTGGKIGNEQFF	TRBV10-3	TRBD1	TRBJ2-1	many
TGTGCCAGCAGCGACGGAGGGTACACTGAAGCTTTCTTT	CASSDGGYTEAFF	TRBV6-1	NA	TRBJ1-1	few
TGTGCCAGCAGGGCAGGGGGCGCCTACAATGAGCAGTTCTTC	CASRAGGAYNEQFF	TRBV12-3/TRBV12-4	TRBD1	TRBJ2-1	few
TGCAGTGCTAGGGTCCAAGCTGGAGAGACCCAGTACTTC	CSARVQAGETQYF	TRBV20-1	NA	TRBJ2-5	NA
TGTGCCAGCAGCCATCGACAGGGGGGCACAGATACGCAGTATTTT	CASSHRQGGTDTQYF	TRBV28	TRBD1	TRBJ2-3	few
TGCAGCGTTGGGGGAGGAGAAAAACTGTTTTTT	CSVGGGEKLFF	TRBV29-1	NA	TRBJ1-4	NA
TGCGCCAGCAGCTTGGCCTGGGAGAGGGGTGAAGCTTTCTTT	CASSLAWERGEAFF	TRBV5-1	NA	TRBJ1-1	NA
TGTGCCAGCAGCTACTTTGCCGGGACAGGGACCCAAGAGACCCAGTACTTC	CASSYFAGTGTQETQYF	TRBV28	TRBD1	TRBJ2-5	NA
TGTGCCAGCAGCCCTTCCGTGGGCTACGAGCAGTACTTC	CASSPSVGYEQYF	TRBV4-2	NA	TRBJ2-7	few
TGTGCCAGCAGCCTGCCGGGACAGGGGGCGTGGGAGCAGTACTTC	CASSLPGQGAWEQYF	TRBV7-9	TRBD1	TRBJ2-7	NA